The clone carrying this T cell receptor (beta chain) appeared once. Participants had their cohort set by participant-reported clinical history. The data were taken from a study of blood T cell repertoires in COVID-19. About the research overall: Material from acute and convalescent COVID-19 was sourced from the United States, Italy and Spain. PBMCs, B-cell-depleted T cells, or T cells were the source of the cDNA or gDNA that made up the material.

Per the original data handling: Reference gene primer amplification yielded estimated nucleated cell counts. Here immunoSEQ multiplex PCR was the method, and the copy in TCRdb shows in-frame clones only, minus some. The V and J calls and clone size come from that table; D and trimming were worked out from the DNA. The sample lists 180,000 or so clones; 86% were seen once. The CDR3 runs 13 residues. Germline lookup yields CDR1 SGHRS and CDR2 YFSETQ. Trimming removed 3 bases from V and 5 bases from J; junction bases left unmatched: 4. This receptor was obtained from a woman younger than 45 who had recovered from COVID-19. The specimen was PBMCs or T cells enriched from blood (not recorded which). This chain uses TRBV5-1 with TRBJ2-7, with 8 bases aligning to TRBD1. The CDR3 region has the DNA TGCGCCAGCAGCTATCGACAGGGGAACGAGCAGTACTTC. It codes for CASSYRQGNEQYF.